These 20 T cell receptor beta chains share one sample of origin, sequenced in a study of control samples from healthy donors and cancer patients. Profiled with immunoSEQ multiplex PCR; TCRdb holds only in-frame clones, not every one. The sample records 65,000 to 80,000 clones, approximately 90% being singletons. Sequenced: PBMCs. These receptors came from an older woman with head and neck cancer.

This clone was recorded only once. The chain couples TRBV28 to TRBJ2-7; 10 bases line up with TRBD1. Trimming removed 2 bases from V and 2 bases from J; junction bases left unmatched: 3. The CDR3 extends over 15 amino acids. Germline-derived CDR1 and CDR2 are MDHEN and SYDVKM. The CDR3 sequence is CASSLLGQGTYEQYF. CDR3 DNA sequence: TGTGCCAGCAGTTTACTGGGACAGGGGACCTACGAGCAGTACTTC.

The chain recombines TRBV19 with TRBJ1-5; 11 nucleotides agree with TRBD1. This CDR3 comprises 15 residues. The V gene end was trimmed by 3 bases and the J gene end by 5 bases; junction bases not matched to a gene: 3. The V gene's germline CDR1 is LNHDA and CDR2 SQIVND (reference sequence). CDR3 sequence: CASSIGQGAYQPQHF. The CDR3 coding sequence is TGTGCCAGTAGTATTGGACAGGGGGCGTATCAGCCCCAGCATTTT.

V usage is TRBV30 and J usage is TRBJ1-4, with 7 positions matching TRBD1. CDR1 and CDR2 from the germline V gene are GTSNPN and SVGIG (reference sequence). The CDR3 is 13 amino acids. J was trimmed by 8 bases and V by 4 bases; bases with no gene match: 7. The DNA of the CDR3 is TGTGCCTGGAAGGCAGGGGGAAGCGAAAAACTGTTTTTT. Its translation is CAWKAGGSEKLFF.

The chain carries TRBV28 and TRBJ2-1; TRBD2 aligns across 7 bases. CDR3 length equals 16 residues. The germline gives CDR1 MDHEN, CDR2 SYDVKM. V shed 6 bases, J shed 5 bases, and the junction held 13 bases outside the gene matches. The DNA for the CDR3 is TGTGCCAGCAGCTTTCCGTCGGGGGGTATCCACAATGAGCAGTTCTTC. It yields the protein CASSFPSGGIHNEQFF.

V gene TRBV5-4 combines with J gene TRBJ2-5; 8 nucleotides align to TRBD1. The germline V gene encodes CDR1 SGHNT and CDR2 YYREEE (reference sequence). There are 14 residues in the CDR3. With 3 bases clipped from V and 2 bases from J, the junction kept 3 bases outside the gene matches. Here the CDR3 reads CASSSRQGQETQYF. The CDR3 bases are TGTGCCAGCAGCTCTAGACAGGGGCAAGAGACCCAGTACTTC.

Worth noting for this clone: The same CDR3 can be traced to other DNA sequences in this sample. The V gene is TRBV3-1 (or the pseudogene TRBV3-2), the J gene TRBJ2-7, with 7 bases fitting TRBD1. The CDR3 covers 13 residues. CDR1 and CDR2 (germline): LGHDT, YNNKEL (reference sequence). V lost 1 base to trimming and J lost 4 bases; unmatched junction nucleotides: 1. The CDR3 region is CASSQGQGYEQYF. In DNA form, the CDR3 reads TGTGCCAGCAGCCAAGGACAGGGTTACGAGCAGTACTTC.

As for this clone: Other DNA sequences in this sample translate to the same CDR3. The gene calls are TRBV18 and TRBJ2-3; no definite D call. CDR1 and CDR2 (germline): KGHSH, LQKENI. This CDR3 contains 13 residues. Trimming stripped 6 bases from V and 3 bases from J, with 10 bases between. CDR3 amino acids: CASSPSITDTQYF. The CDR3 nucleotides are TGTGCCAGCTCTCCCTCAATTACAGATACGCAGTATTTT.

This chain links TRBV6-4 with TRBJ1-1, with TRBD1 as a possible D gene (5 bases). V was shortened by 6 bases and J by 1 base, with 9 bases between the two germline ends. This CDR3 has 13 residues. Looked up from germline, CDR1 is MRHNA and CDR2 is SNTAGT. CDR3 nucleotides: TGTGCCAGCAGAAAACAGGAGAACACTGAAGCTTTCTTT. Amino acids: CASRKQENTEAFF.

The V call is TRBV4-1, the J call TRBJ2-2; 10 bases match TRBD2. The CDR3 contains 18 residues. Germline V lookup: CDR1 MGHRA, CDR2 YSYEKL. Losses at the gene ends were 5 bases for V and 0 bases for J; bases not matched to a gene: 9. CDR3 sequence (DNA): TGCGCCAGCAGCTCCAGTTTACTAGCGGGGTCGAACACCGGGGAGCTGTTTTTT. Its protein is CASSSSLLAGSNTGELFF.

J is TRBJ1-4 and V is TRBV5-4, with a possible D match to TRBD1 (6 bases). Germline V gene data show CDR1 as SGHNT and CDR2 as YYREEE (reference sequence). CDR3 length: 12 amino acids. V was clipped by 3 bases and J by 8 bases, with 8 bases between them. The chain's CDR3 is CASSSDREKLFF. The CDR3 DNA reads TGTGCCAGCAGCTCAGACAGGGAAAAACTGTTTTTT.

This chain links TRBV5-1 with TRBJ2-5, with D perhaps matching TRBD2 (6 bases). Trimming shortened V by 3 bases and J by 1 base, and 13 bases separated the two germline ends. The CDR3 loop spans 15 amino acids. CDR1 is SGHRS, CDR2 YFSETQ, per germline. CDR3 bases: TGCGCCAGCAGCTGGAGCGGGTCGAGCCAAGAGACCCAGTACTTC. It encodes CASSWSGSSQETQYF.

V and J are TRBV5-1 and TRBJ2-5, with D possibly matching TRBD1 (6 bases). The ends were cut back, 3 bases at V and 5 bases at J, with 11 bases in the middle. CDR1 and CDR2 from the germline V gene are SGHRS and YFSETQ. This CDR3 has 13 amino acids. The CDR3 DNA reads TGCGCCAGCAGCTGGGACATTCGGGAGACCCAGTACTTC. Its protein product is CASSWDIRETQYF.

The V gene is TRBV3-1 (or the pseudogene TRBV3-2), the J gene TRBJ1-1; no firm D call. Germline V gene data show CDR1 as LGHDT and CDR2 as YNNKEL (reference sequence). This CDR3 region has 13 residues. V lost 3 bases and J 7 bases, leaving 12 bases between the germline ends. DNA for the CDR3: TGTGCCAGCAGCCAGGCTGACACAATTGAAGCTTTCTTT. It translates to CASSQADTIEAFF.

The chain uses TRBV6-6 and TRBJ2-7, with TRBD1 matching 8 bases. V gave up 0 bases and J gave up 2 bases; unmatched junction bases: 6. Germline CDR1 reads MNHNY; CDR2 reads SVGAGI (reference sequence). This CDR3 spans 16 amino acids. CDR3 DNA sequence: TGTGCCAGCAGTTACTCGAGGCAGGGGGCGGCCTACGAGCAGTACTTC. This gives the protein CASSYSRQGAAYEQYF.

The chain carries TRBV5-5 and TRBJ2-1; 9 nucleotides match TRBD2. The length of the CDR3 is 18 residues. The V segment lost 0 bases and the J segment 7 bases; nucleotides outside the gene matches: 14. Looked up from germline, CDR1 is SGHKS and CDR2 is YYEKEE (reference sequence). CDR3 coding DNA: TGTGCCAGCAGCTTGGTGGGTTGGCGGGAGGGCCTGGGAAATGAGCAGTTCTTC. Translation: CASSLVGWREGLGNEQFF. The entire variable domain, with the rest obtained from reference TRBV5-5 and TRBJ2-1, is as follows: DAGVTQSPTHLIKTRGQQVTLRCSPISGHKSVSWYQQVLGQGPQFIFQYYEKEERGRGNFPDRFSARQFPNYSSELNVNALLLGDSALYLCASSLVGWREGLGNEQFFGPGTRLTVL.

This rearrangement joins TRBV27 to TRBJ2-5; perhaps TRBD1 as D (6 bases). V dropped 5 bases and J dropped 4 bases, with 20 bases sitting between them. Germline V gene lookup returns CDR1 MNHEY and CDR2 SMNVEV (reference sequence). This CDR3 spans 16 amino acids. For the CDR3, the DNA is TGTGCCAGCAGTCCCAGGGGAATGCAGGTAGGAGAGACCCAGTACTTC. This gives the protein CASSPRGMQVGETQYF.

The rearrangement uses TRBV6-6 and TRBJ1-1, with D tentatively TRBD1 (5 bases). This CDR3 has 13 amino acids. V lost 2 bases and J 11 bases, leaving 15 bases between the germline ends. CDR1 MNHNY and CDR2 SVGAGI come from the germline V gene (reference sequence). The CDR3 bases are TGTGCCAGCAGTTACCCGGGGACGACACAGGCTTTCTTT. It translates to CASSYPGTTQAFF.

The chain uses TRBV11-2 and TRBJ1-1; TRBD1 agrees at 7 bases. The germline V gene encodes CDR1 SGHAT and CDR2 FQNNGV. Trimming cost V 5 bases and J 10 bases; bases outside gene matches: 10. The CDR3 has 13 amino acids. CDR3 loop: CASSLTGPERAFF. The CDR3 DNA follows: TGTGCCAGCAGCCTGACAGGGCCGGAGCGAGCTTTCTTT.

The chain is built from TRBV18 and TRBJ1-1; 7 bases map to TRBD1. CDR3 length: 14 residues. Germline V gene sequence: CDR1 KGHSH, CDR2 LQKENI. V gave up 3 bases and J gave up 6 bases; unmatched junction bases: 7. DNA of the CDR3: TGTGCCAGCTCACCCGGACAGGACGGGTCTGAAGCTTTCTTT. Amino acids: CASSPGQDGSEAFF.

This clone appeared a few times. The chain has TRBV19 and TRBJ1-5; no reliable D call. V was pared by 10 bases and J by 6 bases, with 22 bases between. The CDR3 runs to 15 residues. Germline V gives CDR1 LNHDA, CDR2 SQIVND (reference sequence). CDR3 residues: CATSGGGSEAQPQHF. Here the CDR3 DNA reads TGTGCCACCTCGGGCGGTGGGAGTGAGGCTCAGCCCCAGCATTTT.